These T cell receptor beta chains were read from a single sample in a study of CXCR3-negative and CXCR3-positive naive CD8 T cells. TCRdb reprocessed the 5' RACE reads and stores each CDR3 protein as one record, lacking DNA. The table for this sample gives 140,000 to 150,000 distinct CDR3 sequences. The sample consisted of naive CXCR3+ CD8+ T cells from blood. These receptors were collected from a human donor in good health. Some clones in this sample may be carry-over from other donors' samples. Both conserved end residues are part of each CDR3.

J gene | V gene | CDR3 length | CDR3 protein
TRBJ2-1 | TRBV23-1 | 13 | CATRGGIYNEQFF
TRBJ2-1 | TRBV5-6 | 16 | CASSFLRGQGGTEQFF
TRBJ2-7 | TRBV7-9 | 13 | CASKKDIPYEQYF
TRBJ2-2 | TRBV20-1 | 13 | CSALGLDTGELFF
TRBJ2-1 | TRBV2 | 16 | CASSKGRGAGVNEQFF
TRBJ2-7 | TRBV7-9 | 16 | CASSHQPGQGSYEQYF
TRBJ2-7 | TRBV5-1 | 15 | CASSLATAEIYEQYF
TRBJ2-1 | TRBV11-2 | 14 | CASSLVYGGNEQFF
TRBJ2-7 | TRBV7-9 | 14 | CASSFRDSSYEQYF
TRBJ1-2 | TRBV7-9 | 13 | CTSSLVAGNGYTF
TRBJ2-1 | TRBV29-1 | 16 | CSVLRLAESSYNEQFF
TRBJ2-7 | TRBV7-9 | 12 | CASSLISYEQYF
TRBJ2-7 | TRBV28 | 17 | CASSFGSGGLSSYEQYF
TRBJ2-1 | TRBV29-1 | 16 | CSVASGVVPLYNEQFF
TRBJ1-4 | TRBV27 | 14 | CASSSGMEGEKLFF
TRBJ1-1 | TRBV6-6 | 16 | CASSYSPGAMNTEAFF
TRBJ2-7 | TRBV29-1 | 13 | CSVSGQGIYEQYF
TRBJ2-2 | TRBV5-5 | 16 | CASSLVSSGNTGELFF
TRBJ2-1 | TRBV6-5 | 15 | CASSYVGSPGDEQFF
TRBJ1-1 | TRBV5-1 | 16 | CASSEGREEKNTEAFF
TRBJ2-1 | TRBV19 | 14 | CASGGADGYNEQFF
TRBJ1-5 | TRBV7-9 | 16 | CASSSTGESQDQPQHF
TRBJ2-1 | TRBV6-5 | 14 | CASSYSGQGNEQFF
TRBJ2-3 | TRBV15 | 19 | CATSDDGSSSPGGADTQYF
TRBJ2-7 | TRBV7-9 | 17 | CASSDSRLLAGAYEQYF
TRBJ1-1 | TRBV28 | 14 | CASGAMEVNTEAFF
TRBJ2-7 | TRBV4-3 | 13 | CASSQTSFDEQYF
TRBJ1-1 | TRBV14 | 11 | CASSQTPEAFF
TRBJ2-7 | TRBV7-9 | 14 | CASSGGSGGYEQYF
TRBJ1-2 | TRBV12-3/TRBV12-4 | 13 | CASSYGEYYGYTF
TRBJ2-7 | TRBV29-1 | 12 | CSVRQGVYERYF
TRBJ2-3 | TRBV7-9 | 17 | CASSSWPLQTSTDTQYF
TRBJ2-3 | TRBV13 | 15 | CASSDGGQDKDTQYF
TRBJ2-1 | TRBV6-5 | 14 | CASSLPDPYNEQFF
TRBJ2-3 | TRBV7-2 | 20 | CASSLERGLAGGLPHGTQYF